The 16 T cell receptor beta chains below were found in one sample sequenced in a study of control samples from healthy donors and cancer patients. Profiling relied on immunoSEQ multiplex PCR, and the TCRdb table lists in-frame clones only, not all of them. The sample holds a few hundred thousand clones, around 90% seen once. The material sequenced was PBMCs. These receptors were collected from a man aged 35-49 years with head and neck cancer.

The V call is TRBV29-1, the J call TRBJ1-5; D is unresolved. Trimming pared 4 bases from V and 2 bases from J, leaving 6 bases between. Germline-derived CDR1 and CDR2 are SQVTM and ANQGSEA. The CDR3 runs 12 residues. The CDR3 DNA reads as TGCAGCGTTGGACAAGGCAATCAGCCCCAGCATTTT. Translated, it gives CSVGQGNQPQHF. Supplemented by reference TRBV29-1 and TRBJ1-5, the full variable domain reads SAVISQKPSRDICQRGTSLTIQCQVDSQVTMMFWYRQQPGQSLTLIATANQGSEATYESGFVIDKFPISRPNLTFSTLTVSNMSPEDSSIYLCSVGQGNQPQHFGDGTRLSIL.

The DNA for the CDR3 is TGTGCTAGTGGCCAGTTCCTCGGGGGAAACACCATATATTTT. Translating gives CASGQFLGGNTIYF. J is TRBJ1-3 and V is TRBV12-5; the D is unclear. CDR1 and CDR2 from the germline V gene are LGHNT and FRNRAP. The CDR3 runs 14 residues. With 6 bases removed from V and 4 bases from J, the gap between germline ends came to 13 bases.

The rearrangement links TRBV28 to TRBJ2-1; a weak D match, TRBD2 (7 bases). V lost 2 bases, J lost 7 bases, and 12 bases lay in between. CDR1 and CDR2 from the germline V gene are MDHEN and SYDVKM. This CDR3 region has 14 residues. CDR3 DNA sequence: TGTGCCAGCAGTTTACGGGGGGCGAGAAATGAGCAGTTCTTC. It translates to CASSLRGARNEQFF.

This chain links TRBV29-1 with TRBJ2-7; D is perhaps TRBD2 (6 bases). The germline CDR1 and CDR2 sequences are SQVTM and ANQGSEA. The CDR3 is made up of 16 amino acids. Trimming pared 6 bases from V and 4 bases from J, leaving 25 bases between. The CDR3 spells CSVAGVATGVGYEQYF. In DNA form, the CDR3 reads TGCAGCGTGGCTGGTGTCGCAACGGGAGTTGGGTACGAGCAGTACTTC.

The gene calls are TRBV10-3 and TRBJ2-1, with unresolved D. The CDR3 has 15 residues. The germline CDR1 and CDR2 sequences are ENHRY and SYGVKD. With 2 bases removed from V and 0 bases from J, the gap between germline ends came to 8 bases. CDR3 in amino acids: CAISEPGLSYNEQFF. The CDR3 DNA is TGTGCCATCAGTGAGCCCGGGCTCTCCTACAATGAGCAGTTCTTC.

The chain couples TRBV11-1 to TRBJ1-1; perhaps TRBD1 as D (5 bases). Trimming removed 5 bases at V and 3 bases at J, with 13 bases between. The CDR3 has 14 amino acids. The germline gives CDR1 SGHAT, CDR2 FQDESV (reference sequence). CDR3 sequence (DNA): TGTGCCAGCAGCCCCCGGGGCCCGGACACTGAAGCTTTCTTT. It encodes CASSPRGPDTEAFF.

CDR3 amino acids: CASTIRGSNYGYTF. Here the CDR3 DNA reads TGTGCCAGCACCATCAGAGGATCTAACTATGGCTACACCTTC. This rearrangement joins TRBV6-5 to TRBJ1-2, with D hard to call. The ends were cut back, 7 bases at V and 0 bases at J, with 12 bases in the middle. CDR3 length: 14 residues. The germline V gene has CDR1 MNHEY and CDR2 SVGAGI.

This chain links TRBV30 with TRBJ2-3, with 10 nucleotides matching TRBD2. V was clipped by 7 bases and J by 0 bases; unmatched bases: 22. The CDR3 is 20 amino acids. CDR1 and CDR2 from the germline V gene are GTSNPN and SVGIG (reference sequence). CDR3 loop: CASEIAGGPGTTTSTDTQYF. The DNA for the CDR3 is TGTGCCTCCGAGATAGCGGGAGGCCCCGGAACAACAACTAGCACAGATACGCAGTATTTT.

V usage is TRBV10-2 and J usage is TRBJ1-1; D is possibly TRBD1 (5 bases). The CDR3 covers 13 residues. Germline V gene sequence: CDR1 WSHSY, CDR2 SAAADI. V lost 0 bases, J lost 5 bases, and 7 bases lay in between. The CDR3 nucleotides read TGCGCCAGCAGTGAGTCGGGGGATACTGAAGCTTTCTTT. It codes for CASSESGDTEAFF.

The chain combines TRBV10-1 with TRBJ2-7; 9 bases are shared with TRBD1. Trimming cost V 6 bases and J 5 bases; bases outside gene matches: 8. The CDR3 has 14 amino acids. In germline, CDR1 is WNHNN, CDR2 SYGVQD (reference sequence). Here the CDR3 DNA reads TGCGCCAGCAGCGAGGGACAGGGCCCCCACGAGCAGTACTTC. Translating gives CASSEGQGPHEQYF.

The chain uses TRBV7-3 and TRBJ2-5; D possibly matches TRBD1 or TRBD2 (5 bases each). CDR3 length: 14 residues. V lost 5 bases and J lost 5, with 15 bases in between. Germline lookup yields CDR1 SGHTA and CDR2 FQGTGA. The CDR3 loop is CASSPGAPGETQYF. The CDR3 DNA follows: TGTGCCAGCAGCCCCGGGGCCCCGGGTGAGACCCAGTACTTC.

This chain links TRBV6-2 or TRBV6-3 with TRBJ2-7; D is unresolved. Trimming pared 2 bases from V and 4 bases from J, leaving 12 bases between. The CDR3 sequence is 14 residues long. Germline V CDR1 and CDR2: MNHEY, SVGEGT. The DNA for the CDR3 is TGTGCCAGCAGTTACGCCTTTTTGGGTTACGAGCAGTACTTC. Translating it yields CASSYAFLGYEQYF.

This clone was detected once. The genes are TRBV30 and TRBJ1-4; a possible D gene is TRBD1 (5 bases). The V gene lost 4 bases and the J gene lost 7 bases, with 13 bases spanning the gap. Germline loops: CDR1 GTSNPN, CDR2 SVGIG (reference sequence). This CDR3 has 13 amino acids. The CDR3 reads CAWTGGPSEKLFF. CDR3 nucleotide sequence: TGTGCCTGGACCGGGGGTCCGAGTGAAAAACTGTTTTTT.

The rearrangement joins TRBV7-3 to TRBJ2-2; D not resolved. Germline values: CDR1 SGHTA, CDR2 FQGTGA. Trimming left V 1 base short and J 7 bases short, with 10 bases between. CDR3 length: 14 amino acids. CDR3 in amino acids: CASSLIQPGGELFF. The DNA of the CDR3 is TGTGCCAGCAGCTTAATCCAACCAGGCGGGGAGCTGTTTTTT.

The chain is built from TRBV29-1 and TRBJ1-2; D is unclear. The V end was cut by 5 bases, the J end by 0 bases, with 19 bases between. CDR1 and CDR2 (germline): SQVTM, ANQGSEA. The CDR3 contains 16 residues. The CDR3 spells CSVSLPARPANYGYTF. The CDR3 region has the DNA TGCAGCGTTTCCCTCCCCGCGCGCCCAGCTAACTATGGCTACACCTTC. Full variable domain (remainder filled in from reference TRBV29-1 and TRBJ1-2): SAVISQKPSRDICQRGTSLTIQCQVDSQVTMMFWYRQQPGQSLTLIATANQGSEATYESGFVIDKFPISRPNLTFSTLTVSNMSPEDSSIYLCSVSLPARPANYGYTFGSGTRLTVV.

The chain has TRBV10-2 and TRBJ1-4; no clear D gene. Germline V CDR1 and CDR2: WSHSY, SAAADI. This CDR3 contains 11 residues. The V and J ends lost 10 bases and 12 bases respectively, with 15 bases between them. This CDR3 reads CATTHKVELFF. The CDR3, as DNA: TGCGCCACTACGCACAAGGTAGAACTGTTTTTT.